The rows below give T cell receptor beta chains drawn from one sample of a study of cytomegalovirus exposure and HLA in healthy donors. Method: immunoSEQ multiplex PCR; TCRdb's copy keeps in-frame clones and lacks some. The sample has 150,000 or so clones; roughly 66% are singletons. The source material was PBMCs. These receptors were taken from a woman aged 18-29 years in good health and CMV-seronegative. Each CDR3 is given with its conserved first and last residue. The D gene is left open where the match is weak. Rows may omit the clone size; those that give it use once, few, many or a size class.

d_call clone_size j_call v_call cdr3_aa cdr3_nt
. few TRBJ2-1 TRBV27 CASSFTSPPSYNEQFF TGTGCCAGCAGTTTTACTTCACCTCCCTCCTACAATGAGCAGTTCTTC
. few TRBJ2-7 TRBV7-9 CASSVGSYEQYF TGTGCCAGCAGCGTTGGCAGTTACGAGCAGTACTTC
TRBD1 few TRBJ1-1 TRBV19 CASLTPWTGPHEAFF TGTGCCAGTCTAACCCCCTGGACAGGGCCTCATGAAGCTTTCTTT
. once TRBJ1-5 TRBV19 CASSMNGGARNQPQHF TGTGCCAGTAGTATGAACGGGGGGGCTCGCAATCAGCCCCAGCATTTT
TRBD1 once TRBJ1-2 TRBV11-3 CASSKDRGLNYGYTF TGTGCCAGCAGCAAAGACAGGGGGCTTAACTATGGCTACACCTTC
. . TRBJ1-1 TRBV5-1 CASSFEAYNTEAFF TGCGCCAGCAGCTTCGAGGCGTATAACACTGAAGCTTTCTTT
. . TRBJ2-3 TRBV11-2 CASSSHTGIYTDTQYF TGTGCCAGCAGCTCACATACAGGGATCTACACAGATACGCAGTATTTT
TRBD2 . TRBJ2-3 TRBV7-9 CASSYGLAGDVRLDTQYF TGTGCCAGCAGCTACGGACTAGCGGGGGACGTGCGGTTAGATACGCAGTATTTT
. . TRBJ1-4 TRBV5-6 CASSMLNRNEKLFF TGTGCCAGCAGCATGCTGAACAGGAATGAAAAACTGTTTTTT
TRBD1 . TRBJ2-5 TRBV19 CASSTGQAGETQYF TGTGCCAGTAGTACAGGACAGGCAGGGGAGACCCAGTACTTC
. . TRBJ2-1 TRBV2 CASSDSEGGVEQFF TGTGCCAGCAGTGACTCCGAGGGTGGTGTTGAGCAGTTCTTC
TRBD1 . TRBJ2-1 TRBV7-2 CASSLPGTGYNEQFF TGTGCCAGCAGCTTACCCGGGACAGGCTACAATGAGCAGTTCTTC
. . TRBJ2-5 TRBV18 CASSSRGGQETQYF TGTGCCAGCTCATCCCGAGGGGGTCAAGAGACCCAGTACTTC
. . TRBJ2-6 TRBV7-2 CASSLGQPGANVLTF TGTGCCAGCAGCTTAGGACAGCCTGGGGCCAACGTCCTGACTTTC
TRBD1 few TRBJ2-1 TRBV9 CASSVGGTDYNEQFF TGTGCCAGCAGCGTAGGAGGGACAGACTACAATGAGCAGTTCTTC
. few TRBJ2-7 TRBV19 CASSITRGFRGSEQYF TGTGCCAGTAGTATAACCCGTGGATTTCGGGGGTCCGAGCAGTACTTC
. . TRBJ1-4 TRBV6-5 CASSYRGAESEKLFF TGTGCCAGCAGTTACCGGGGGGCAGAAAGCGAAAAACTGTTTTTT
. . TRBJ2-3 TRBV5-1 CASSFGYRGTDTQYF TGCGCCAGCAGCTTCGGATACAGGGGCACAGATACGCAGTATTTT